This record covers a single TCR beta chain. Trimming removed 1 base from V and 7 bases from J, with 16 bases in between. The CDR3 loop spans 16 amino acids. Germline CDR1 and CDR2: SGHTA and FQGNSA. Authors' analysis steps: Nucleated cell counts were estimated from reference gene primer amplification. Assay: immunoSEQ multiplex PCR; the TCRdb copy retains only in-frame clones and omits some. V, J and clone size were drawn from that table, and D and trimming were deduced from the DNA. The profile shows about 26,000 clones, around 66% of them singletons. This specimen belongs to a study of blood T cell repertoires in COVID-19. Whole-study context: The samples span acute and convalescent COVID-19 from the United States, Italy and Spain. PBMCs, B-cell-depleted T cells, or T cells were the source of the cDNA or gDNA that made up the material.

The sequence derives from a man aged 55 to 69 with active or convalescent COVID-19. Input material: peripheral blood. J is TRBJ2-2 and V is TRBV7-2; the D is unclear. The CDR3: CASSLVSPGAGGELFF. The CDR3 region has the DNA TGTGCCAGCAGCTTAGTTTCCCCCGGTGCCGGCGGGGAGCTGTTTTTT.